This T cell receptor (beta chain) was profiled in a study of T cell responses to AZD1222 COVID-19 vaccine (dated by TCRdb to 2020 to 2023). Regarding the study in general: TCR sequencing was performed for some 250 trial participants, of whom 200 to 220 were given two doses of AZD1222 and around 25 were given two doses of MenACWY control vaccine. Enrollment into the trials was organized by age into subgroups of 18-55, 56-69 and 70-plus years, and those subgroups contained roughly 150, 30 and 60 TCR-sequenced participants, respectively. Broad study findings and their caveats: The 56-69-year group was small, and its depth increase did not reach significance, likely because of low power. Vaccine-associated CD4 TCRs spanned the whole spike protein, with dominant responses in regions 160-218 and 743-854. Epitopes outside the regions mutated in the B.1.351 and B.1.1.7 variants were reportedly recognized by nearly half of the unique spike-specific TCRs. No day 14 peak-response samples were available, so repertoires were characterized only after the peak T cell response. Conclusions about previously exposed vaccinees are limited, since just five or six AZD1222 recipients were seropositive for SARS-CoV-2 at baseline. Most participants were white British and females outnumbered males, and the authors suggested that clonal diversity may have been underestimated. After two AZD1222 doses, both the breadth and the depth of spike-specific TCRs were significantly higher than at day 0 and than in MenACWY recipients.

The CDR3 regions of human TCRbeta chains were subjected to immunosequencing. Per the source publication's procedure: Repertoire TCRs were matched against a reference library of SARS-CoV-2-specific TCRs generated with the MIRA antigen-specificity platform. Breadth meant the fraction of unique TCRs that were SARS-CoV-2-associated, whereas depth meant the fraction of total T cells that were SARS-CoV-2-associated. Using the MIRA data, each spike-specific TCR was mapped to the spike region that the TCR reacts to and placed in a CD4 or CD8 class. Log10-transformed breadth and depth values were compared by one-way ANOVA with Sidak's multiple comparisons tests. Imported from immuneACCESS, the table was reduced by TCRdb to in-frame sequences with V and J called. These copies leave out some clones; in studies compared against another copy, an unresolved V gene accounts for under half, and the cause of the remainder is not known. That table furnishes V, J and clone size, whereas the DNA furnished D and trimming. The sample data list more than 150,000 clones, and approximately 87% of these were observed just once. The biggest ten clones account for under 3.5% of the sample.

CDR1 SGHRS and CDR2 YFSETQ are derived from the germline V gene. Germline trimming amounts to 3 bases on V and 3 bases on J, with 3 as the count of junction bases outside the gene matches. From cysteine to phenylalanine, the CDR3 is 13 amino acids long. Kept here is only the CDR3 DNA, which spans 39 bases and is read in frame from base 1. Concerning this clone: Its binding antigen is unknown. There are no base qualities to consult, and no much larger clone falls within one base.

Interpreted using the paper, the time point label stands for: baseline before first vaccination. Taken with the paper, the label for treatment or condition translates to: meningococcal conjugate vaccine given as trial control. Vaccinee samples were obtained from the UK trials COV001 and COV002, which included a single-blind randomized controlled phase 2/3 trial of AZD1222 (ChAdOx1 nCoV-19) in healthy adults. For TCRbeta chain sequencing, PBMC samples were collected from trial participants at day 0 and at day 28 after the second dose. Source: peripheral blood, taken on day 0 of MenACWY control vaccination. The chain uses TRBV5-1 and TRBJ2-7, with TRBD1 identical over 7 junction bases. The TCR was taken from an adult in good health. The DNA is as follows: TGCGCCAGCAGCTCTAGACAGGGCTACGAGCAGTACTTC. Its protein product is CASSSRQGYEQYF.